This T cell receptor beta chain comes out of a study of OX40 agonist ivuxolimab in advanced cancers. Study information: Cancers in dose escalation were hepatocellular, melanoma, renal cell and head and neck. From 23 to 79 years was the age range, with a mean of around 60 years, and approximately 80% were male. Partial responses, seen in three patients, involved one hepatocellular carcinoma and two cutaneous melanomas. Study outcomes and limitations: Some nonresponders also had low normalized T-cell clonal expansion.

On this clone itself: Its cognate antigen is unknown.

Measured with immunoSEQ multiplex PCR; TCRdb has only the in-frame clones, and not every one. The sample records about 58,000 clones, 86% being singletons. This TCR came from an adult with an advanced solid tumor such as melanoma, head and neck, liver or kidney cancer. The sample in question was CD4+ or CD8+ T cells sorted from blood, obtained in a trial of the OX40 agonist ivuxolimab.

DNA for the CDR3: TGTGCCATCAACACGCAATGGTTAGCCGGGGAGCTGTTTTTT. Its translation: CAINTQWLAGELFF. The V call is TRBV10-3, the J call TRBJ2-2; D unclear. Trimming took 7 bases from V and 6 from J, leaving 15 bases between them. The CDR3 length is 14 residues. CDR1 is ENHRY, CDR2 SYGVKD, per germline.